Shown below are 10 T cell receptor beta chains from a single sample sequenced in a study of cytomegalovirus exposure and HLA in healthy donors. Clones were read by immunoSEQ multiplex PCR, and TCRdb kept only the in-frame ones, dropping some. This table has approximately 120,000 clones, about 93% appearing once. Material: PBMCs. Receptors were obtained from a woman younger than 35 in good health and CMV-seronegative.

V usage is TRBV6-1 and J usage is TRBJ2-7, with a weak D call TRBD1 (5 bases). CDR1 and CDR2 from the germline V gene are MNHNS and SASEGT. The V end lost 0 bases, the J end lost 6 bases, and 18 bases lay between the germline ends. This CDR3 contains 16 residues. The CDR3 DNA reads as TGTGCCAGCAGTGAAGCGACGGGCAGGGATGCGTCCGAGCAGTACTTC. Translation gives CASSEATGRDASEQYF.

The chain employs TRBV28 and TRBJ1-5; weak D call: TRBD1 (6 bases). This CDR3 comprises 14 residues. V was pared by 3 bases and J by 7 bases, with 13 bases between. Germline V gene sequence: CDR1 MDHEN, CDR2 SYDVKM. The CDR3, as DNA: TGTGCCAGCAGTTTTACACAGGGAGAGCAGCCCCAGCATTTT. Protein product: CASSFTQGEQPQHF.

The chain employs TRBV7-9 and TRBJ2-3, with D unclear. V was clipped by 5 bases and J by 4 bases, with 4 bases between them. In germline, CDR1 is SEHNR, CDR2 FQNEAQ (reference sequence). The CDR3 has 11 residues. The CDR3 protein is CASSPADTQYF. CDR3 DNA: TGTGCCAGCAGCCCCGCAGATACGCAGTATTTT.

V usage is TRBV28 and J usage is TRBJ2-7; the match to TRBD2 covers 11 bases. V shed 9 bases, J shed 0 bases, and the junction held 4 bases outside the gene matches. Germline CDR1 MDHEN, CDR2 SYDVKM. The CDR3 is made up of 14 amino acids. CDR3 bases: TGTGCCAGAGAGACTAGCGGGGCCTCCTACGAGCAGTACTTC. This translates into CARETSGASYEQYF.

V is TRBV27 and J is TRBJ2-7, with TRBD2 as a possible D gene (6 bases). Deletions cut 5 bases from V and 5 bases from J, with 13 bases between. CDR1 and CDR2 from the germline V gene are MNHEY and SMNVEV (reference sequence). The length of the CDR3 is 13 residues. In nucleotides, the CDR3 is TGTGCCAGCAGTCCGGGACTGCAAAACGAGCAGTACTTC. Its protein is CASSPGLQNEQYF.

This clone occurred once. The chain uses TRBV7-9 and TRBJ1-1; no firm D call. Germline V gene data show CDR1 as SEHNR and CDR2 as FQNEAQ (reference sequence). The CDR3 length is 15 residues. Between the trimmed V and J ends, which lost 1 base and 4 bases, there was a span of 13 bases. The CDR3 loop reads CASSLEASDFTEAFF. The CDR3 DNA follows: TGTGCCAGCAGCTTAGAAGCCAGCGATTTCACTGAAGCTTTCTTT.

This chain uses TRBV6-5 with TRBJ2-1, with no clear D. The CDR3 contains 16 residues. Germline CDR1 and CDR2: MNHEY and SVGAGI. V was cut by 0 bases and J by 4 bases, with 13 bases left in between. DNA of the CDR3: TGTGCCAGCAGTTACTCGTCTAGAGCCCTTTACAATGAGCAGTTCTTC. Translated, it gives CASSYSSRALYNEQFF.

The CDR3, as DNA: TGCGCCAGCAGCTTGCAGCGGGACCGCACAGATACGCAGTATTTT. Translating it yields CASSLQRDRTDTQYF. J is TRBJ2-3 and V is TRBV5-1; 7 nucleotides agree with TRBD2. Germline CDR1 reads SGHRS; CDR2 reads YFSETQ. With 1 base clipped from V and 1 base from J, the junction kept 3 bases outside the gene matches. This CDR3 is built from 15 residues.

This sequence joins TRBV28 and TRBJ2-2, with a tentative D call TRBD1 (5 bases). The CDR3 is made up of 16 amino acids. CDR1 is MDHEN, CDR2 SYDVKM, per germline. V lost 10 bases and J lost 0, with 18 bases in between. CDR3 sequence reads: CATAGQLHANTGELFF. Written as DNA, the CDR3 is TGTGCCACGGCTGGACAACTTCACGCGAACACCGGGGAGCTGTTTTTT. Drawing the rest from reference TRBV28 and TRBJ2-2, the complete variable domain is DVKVTQSSRYLVKRTGEKVFLECVQDMDHENMFWYRQDPGLGLRLIYFSYDVKMKEKGDIPEGYSVSREKKERFSLILESASTNQTSMYLCATAGQLHANTGELFFGEGSRLTVL.

The chain combines TRBV5-8 with TRBJ2-7; 12 positions agree with TRBD1. Germline V lookup: CDR1 SGHTS, CDR2 YDEGEE. This CDR3 is built from 15 residues. V lost 0 bases and J lost 8; bases outside the gene matches: 6. The CDR3 DNA reads TGTGCCAGCAGCTTGGCCGGGACAGGGGGCAATCAGCAGTACTTC. This codes for CASSLAGTGGNQQYF.